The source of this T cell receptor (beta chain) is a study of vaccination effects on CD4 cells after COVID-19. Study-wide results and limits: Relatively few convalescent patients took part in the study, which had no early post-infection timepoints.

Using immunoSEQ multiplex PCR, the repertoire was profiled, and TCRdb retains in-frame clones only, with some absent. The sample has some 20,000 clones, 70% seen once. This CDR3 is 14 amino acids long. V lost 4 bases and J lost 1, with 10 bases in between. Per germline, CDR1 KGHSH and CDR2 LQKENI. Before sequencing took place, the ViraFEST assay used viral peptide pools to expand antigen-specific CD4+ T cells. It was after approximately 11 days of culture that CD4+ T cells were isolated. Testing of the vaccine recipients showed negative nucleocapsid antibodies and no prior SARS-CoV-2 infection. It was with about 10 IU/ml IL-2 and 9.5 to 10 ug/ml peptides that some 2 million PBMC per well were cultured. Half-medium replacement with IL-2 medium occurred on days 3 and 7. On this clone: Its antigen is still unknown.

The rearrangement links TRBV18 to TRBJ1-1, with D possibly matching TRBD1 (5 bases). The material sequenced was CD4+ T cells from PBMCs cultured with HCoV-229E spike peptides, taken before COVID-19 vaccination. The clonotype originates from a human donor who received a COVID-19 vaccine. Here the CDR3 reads CASSLQVQNTEAFF. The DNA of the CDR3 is TGTGCCAGCTCACTACAGGTTCAGAACACTGAAGCTTTCTTT.